This record looks at one TCR beta chain sequence and its context. The sample belongs to a study of memory CD4+ T cells and cytomegalovirus serostatus. About the study: Donors were healthy Belgian adults, under 10 CMV seropositive and under 30 seronegative.

Germline assignment: CDR1 MGHRA and CDR2 YSYEKL. Trimming cost V 0 bases and J 5 bases, with 16 bases left between them. This CDR3 region has 16 residues. The sort gate was single viable CD3+CD4+CD8-CD45RO+ cells for memory CD4+ T cells. CMV serostatus came from serum IgG against pp150, pp28, p38, p52. CD4+ T cells were isolated by positive magnetic selection. TCRdb's table, derived via immunoSEQ multiplex PCR, lists solely in-frame clones and lacks some. The data contain more than 45,000 clones, roughly four fifths of them singletons. The source of this sequence is an adult in good health and CMV-seronegative. Sample: memory CD4+ T cells from blood. The chain joins TRBV4-1 to TRBJ1-1, with D possibly being TRBD1 (6 bases). Here the CDR3 reads CASSQDPQGLRTEAFF. The CDR3, as DNA: TGCGCCAGCAGCCAAGATCCCCAGGGGCTGAGGACTGAAGCTTTCTTT.